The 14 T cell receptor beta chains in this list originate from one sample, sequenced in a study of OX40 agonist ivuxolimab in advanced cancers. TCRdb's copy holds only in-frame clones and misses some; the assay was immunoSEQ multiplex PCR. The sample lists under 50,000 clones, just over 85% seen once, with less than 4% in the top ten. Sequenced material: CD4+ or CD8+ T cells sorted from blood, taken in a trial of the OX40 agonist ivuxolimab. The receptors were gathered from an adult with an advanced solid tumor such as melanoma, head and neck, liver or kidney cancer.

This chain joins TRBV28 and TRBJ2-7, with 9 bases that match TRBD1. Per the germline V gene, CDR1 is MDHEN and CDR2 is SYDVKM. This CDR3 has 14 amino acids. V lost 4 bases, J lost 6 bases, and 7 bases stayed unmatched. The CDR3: CASSSSGQGVEQYF. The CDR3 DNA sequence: TGTGCCAGCAGTTCCTCGGGACAGGGCGTCGAGCAGTACTTC.

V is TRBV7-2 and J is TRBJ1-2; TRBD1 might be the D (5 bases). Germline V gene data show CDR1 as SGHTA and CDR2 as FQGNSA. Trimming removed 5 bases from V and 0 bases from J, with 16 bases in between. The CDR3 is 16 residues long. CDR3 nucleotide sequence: TGTGCCAGCAGCCCCGCTGGGGCCCCGACTAACTATGGCTACACCTTC. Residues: CASSPAGAPTNYGYTF. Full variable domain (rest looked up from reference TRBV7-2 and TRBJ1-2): GAGVSQSPSNKVTEKGKDVELRCDPISGHTALYWYRQSLGQGLEFLIYFQGNSAPDKSGLPSDRFSAERTGGSVSTLTIQRTQQEDSAVYLCASSPAGAPTNYGYTFGSGTRLTVV.

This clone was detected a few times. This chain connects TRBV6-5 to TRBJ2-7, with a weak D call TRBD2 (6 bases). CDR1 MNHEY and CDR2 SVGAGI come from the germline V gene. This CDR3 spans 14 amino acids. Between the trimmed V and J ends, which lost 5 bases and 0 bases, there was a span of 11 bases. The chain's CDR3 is CASSRGRTSYEQYF. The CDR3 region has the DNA TGTGCCAGCAGTCGGGGGAGAACCTCCTACGAGCAGTACTTC.

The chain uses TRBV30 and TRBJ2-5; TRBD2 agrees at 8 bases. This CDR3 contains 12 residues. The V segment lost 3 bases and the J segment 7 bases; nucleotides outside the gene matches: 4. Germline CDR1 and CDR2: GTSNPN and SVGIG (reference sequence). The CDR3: CAWRGLVGTQYF. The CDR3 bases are TGTGCCTGGAGGGGACTAGTGGGGACCCAGTACTTC.

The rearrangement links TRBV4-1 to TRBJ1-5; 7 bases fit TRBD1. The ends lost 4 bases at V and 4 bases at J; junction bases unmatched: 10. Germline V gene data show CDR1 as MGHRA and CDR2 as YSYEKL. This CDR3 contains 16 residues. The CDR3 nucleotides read TGCGCCAGCAGCCTATTCTGGGACAGAAAAAATCAGCCCCAGCATTTT. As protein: CASSLFWDRKNQPQHF.

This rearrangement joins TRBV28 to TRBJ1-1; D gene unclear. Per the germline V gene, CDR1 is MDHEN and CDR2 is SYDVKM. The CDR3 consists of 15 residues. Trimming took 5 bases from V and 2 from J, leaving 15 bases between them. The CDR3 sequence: CASSPPGEGNTEAFF. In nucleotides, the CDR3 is TGTGCCAGCAGTCCGCCTGGGGAGGGAAACACTGAAGCTTTCTTT.

CDR3 sequence: CASSPGSGELFF. For the CDR3, the DNA is TGCGCCAGCAGTCCCGGGTCCGGGGAGCTGTTTTTT. This sequence joins TRBV10-2 and TRBJ2-2; D not certain. Trimming stripped 5 bases from V and 6 bases from J, with 7 bases between. Germline loops: CDR1 WSHSY, CDR2 SAAADI. The CDR3 covers 12 residues.

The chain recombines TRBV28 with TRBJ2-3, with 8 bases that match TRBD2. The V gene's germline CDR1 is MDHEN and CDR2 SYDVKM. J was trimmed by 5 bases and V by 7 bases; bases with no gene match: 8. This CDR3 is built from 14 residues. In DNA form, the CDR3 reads TGTGCCAGCACAAGAAGCGGGAGTCGAGATACGCAGTATTTT. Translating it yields CASTRSGSRDTQYF. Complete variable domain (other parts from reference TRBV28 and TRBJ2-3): DVKVTQSSRYLVKRTGEKVFLECVQDMDHENMFWYRQDPGLGLRLIYFSYDVKMKEKGDIPEGYSVSREKKERFSLILESASTNQTSMYLCASTRSGSRDTQYFGPGTRLTVL.

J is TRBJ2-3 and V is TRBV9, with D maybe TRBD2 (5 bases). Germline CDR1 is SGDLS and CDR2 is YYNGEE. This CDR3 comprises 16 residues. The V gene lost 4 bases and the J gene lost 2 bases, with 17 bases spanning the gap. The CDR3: CASSPLVTGITDTQYF. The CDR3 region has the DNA TGTGCCAGCAGCCCCCTGGTGACGGGGATCACAGATACGCAGTATTTT.

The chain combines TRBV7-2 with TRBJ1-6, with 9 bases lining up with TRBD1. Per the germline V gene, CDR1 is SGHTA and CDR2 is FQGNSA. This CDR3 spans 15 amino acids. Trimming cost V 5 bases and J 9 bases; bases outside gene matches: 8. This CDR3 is CASSRGQGIGSPLHF. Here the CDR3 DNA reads TGTGCCAGCAGCAGAGGACAGGGGATAGGTTCACCCCTCCACTTT.

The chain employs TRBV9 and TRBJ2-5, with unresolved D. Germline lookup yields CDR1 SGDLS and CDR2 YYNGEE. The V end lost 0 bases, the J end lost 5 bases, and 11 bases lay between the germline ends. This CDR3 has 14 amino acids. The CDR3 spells CASSVDGRLETQYF. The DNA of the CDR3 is TGTGCCAGCAGCGTAGACGGCAGGTTGGAGACCCAGTACTTC.

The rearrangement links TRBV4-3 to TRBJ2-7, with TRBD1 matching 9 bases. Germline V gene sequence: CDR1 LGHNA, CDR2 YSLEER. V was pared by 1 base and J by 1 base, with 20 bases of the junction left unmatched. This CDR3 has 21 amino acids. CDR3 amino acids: CASSQGYRDRAKIYTSYEQYF. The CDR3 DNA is TGCGCCAGCAGCCAAGGCTACCGGGACAGGGCGAAAATCTATACTTCCTACGAGCAGTACTTC.

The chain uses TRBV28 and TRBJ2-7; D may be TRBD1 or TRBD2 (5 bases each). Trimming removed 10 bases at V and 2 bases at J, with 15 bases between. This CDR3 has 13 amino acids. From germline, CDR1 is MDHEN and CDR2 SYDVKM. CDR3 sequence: CATTPGLTYEQYF. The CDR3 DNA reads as TGTGCCACCACTCCGGGGCTTACCTACGAGCAGTACTTC.

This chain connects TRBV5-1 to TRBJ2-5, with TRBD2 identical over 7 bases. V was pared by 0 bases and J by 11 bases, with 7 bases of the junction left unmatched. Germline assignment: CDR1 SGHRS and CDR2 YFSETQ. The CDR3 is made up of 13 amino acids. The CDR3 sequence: CASSLGLAGEQYF. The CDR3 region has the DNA TGCGCCAGCAGCTTGGGACTAGCTGGTGAGCAGTACTTC.